This T cell receptor (beta chain) was sequenced during a study of blood T cell repertoires in COVID-19. Profiling relied on immunoSEQ multiplex PCR, and the TCRdb table lists in-frame clones only, not all of them. The repertoire includes about 120,000 clones, about 83% of them detected once, and approximately 3.9% sits in the top ten. This CDR3 has 14 amino acids. The germline V gene encodes CDR1 MDHEN and CDR2 SYDVKM. Trimming took off 4 bases at V and 2 bases at J, with 9 bases between the two ends. The gene calls are TRBV28 and TRBJ1-5; maybe TRBD1 (5 bases). The TCR was taken from a woman between 25 and 40 years old who had recovered from COVID-19. Specimen: PBMCs or T cells enriched from blood (not recorded which). DNA of the CDR3: TGTGCCAGCAGTTCCGGCAGGGGCAATCAGCCCCAGCATTTT. It specifies CASSSGRGNQPQHF.